This T cell receptor (beta chain) was identified in a study of T-cell reconstitution after alpha-beta-depleted transplantation in children. This CDR3 is 14 amino acids long. Germline CDR1 reads DFQATT; CDR2 reads SNEGSKA (reference sequence). V was clipped by 6 bases and J by 0 bases, with 9 bases between them. Preparation of the TCRbeta library involved a method that used unique molecular identifiers. TCRdb independently ran MiXCR on the PCR reads; one entry per CDR3 protein. Altogether about 240,000 distinct CDR3 sequences are present, about 25% being singletons, with the ten largest covering about 2.5%. This clonotype appeared many times. No antigen is known for it. Findings and caveats of the study: Recipient T cells and thymic progenitors that survived gave rise to the high TCRbeta diversity observed at day 60 in some patients. At one year after transplant, newly produced T cells mostly accounted for T-cell counts and diversity. The study reportedly traced alpha-beta T cells about two months after transplant to several hundred expanded graft clones.

The sequencing used PBMCs, collected before TCRalphabeta/CD19-depleted stem cell transplant. The clonotype comes from a girl aged 2-15 years with Fanconi anemia, due to receive a stem cell transplant. The chain is built from TRBV20-1 and TRBJ2-6; D remains unclear. The CDR3 loop reads CSATLVSGANVLTF. The CDR3 DNA sequence: TGCAGTGCAACTTTGGTCTCTGGGGCCAACGTCCTGACTTTC.